Below are 18 T cell receptor beta chains sequenced from a single sample in a study of cytotoxic CD8 clonotypes in ibrutinib-treated CLL. The table came from immunoSEQ multiplex PCR; TCRdb's copy has only in-frame clones and leaves some out. This repertoire shows roughly 23,000 clones, about three quarters found once; its top ten account for under 8.5%. The sample in question was PBMCs, obtained before ibrutinib treatment. These receptors were collected from a human donor with chronic lymphocytic leukemia.

With regard to this clone: Other DNA variants within this sample encode the same CDR3. V and J are TRBV6-1 and TRBJ2-7; possible D gene TRBD2, 6 bases. There are 15 residues in the CDR3. Trimming took off 1 base at V and 2 bases at J, with 12 bases between the two ends. Germline-derived CDR1 and CDR2 are MNHNS and SASEGT. CDR3 residues: CASSEVGGGPYEQYF. CDR3 bases: TGTGCCAGCAGTGAAGTGGGAGGTGGACCCTACGAGCAGTACTTC.

This rearrangement joins TRBV5-6 to TRBJ1-4; 10 bases align to TRBD1. Germline loops: CDR1 SGHDT, CDR2 YYEEEE. With V trimmed by 2 bases and J by 8 bases, 6 bases remained unmatched. The CDR3 is 15 residues long. The CDR3 sequence is CASSLFGTGDEKLFF. CDR3 nucleotides: TGTGCCAGCAGCTTATTCGGGACAGGGGACGAAAAACTGTTTTTT.

This clone was picked up a small number of times. The V and J genes are TRBV5-1 and TRBJ2-7; D is unclear. The CDR3 extends over 15 amino acids. Trimming stripped 5 bases from V and 1 base from J, with 16 bases between. In germline, CDR1 is SGHRS, CDR2 YFSETQ. Here the CDR3 DNA reads TGCGCCAGCAGGCCGCGGCAGCACGGATCCTACGAGCAGTACTTC. Protein: CASRPRQHGSYEQYF.

The gene calls are TRBV9 and TRBJ2-1; D may be TRBD2 (5 bases). The CDR3 is made up of 15 amino acids. V was trimmed by 2 bases and J by 6 bases, leaving 15 bases between them. Germline CDR1 and CDR2: SGDLS and YYNGEE. CDR3: CASSVRREHGNEQFF. In DNA form, the CDR3 reads TGTGCCAGCAGCGTCCGCCGGGAACACGGCAATGAGCAGTTCTTC.

About this clone itself: The junction departs from the called germline gene at one end, perhaps through a read error. The chain is built from TRBV7-7 and TRBJ2-2, with D hard to call. The length of the CDR3 is 13 residues. Looked up from germline, CDR1 is SSHAT and CDR2 is FNYEAQ (reference sequence). The CDR3 DNA reads as TGTGCTAGCAGCTTAACTCACACCGGGGAGCTGTTTTTT. As protein: CASSLTHTGELFF.

This clone came up once. The V call is TRBV2, the J call TRBJ2-7; D possibly uses TRBD1 or TRBD2 (5 bases each). Trimming took off 9 bases at V and 2 bases at J, with 17 bases between the two ends. The CDR3 extends over 14 amino acids. CDR1 and CDR2 from the germline V gene are SNHLY and FYNNEI. The chain's CDR3 is CASHTGTPPYEQYF. DNA for the CDR3: TGTGCCAGTCACACCGGGACGCCACCCTACGAGCAGTACTTC. The full variable domain, in which reference TRBV2 and TRBJ2-7 provide the parts outside the CDR3, is EPEVTQTPSHQVTQMGQEVILRCVPISNHLYFYWYRQILGQKVEFLVSFYNNEISEKSEIFDDQFSVERPDGSNFTLKIRSTKLEDSAMYFCASHTGTPPYEQYFGPGTRLTVT.

V usage is TRBV11-2 and J usage is TRBJ2-7; 8 nucleotides match TRBD2. Trimming at V came to 2 bases and at J to 4 bases, leaving 16 bases not matched to a gene. The CDR3 consists of 18 residues. Germline CDR1 and CDR2: SGHAT and FQNNGV. Written as DNA, the CDR3 is TGTGCCAGCAGCTTAAGGAGTATACTAGCGGAGTTTTATTACGAGCAGTACTTC. Protein: CASSLRSILAEFYYEQYF.

The V call is TRBV7-2, the J call TRBJ1-6, with a weak D call TRBD1 (6 bases). V was pared by 5 bases and J by 7 bases, with 9 bases between. This CDR3 has 13 residues. Germline CDR1 reads SGHTA; CDR2 reads FQGNSA. This CDR3 is CASSGGTNSPLHF. The CDR3 DNA reads as TGTGCCAGCAGCGGAGGGACAAATTCACCCCTCCACTTT. Looking up the rest from reference TRBV7-2 and TRBJ1-6 gives the full variable domain: GAGVSQSPSNKVTEKGKDVELRCDPISGHTALYWYRQSLGQGLEFLIYFQGNSAPDKSGLPSDRFSAERTGGSVSTLTIQRTQQEDSAVYLCASSGGTNSPLHFGNGTRLTVT.

V gene TRBV7-9 combines with J gene TRBJ2-2, with D hard to call. This CDR3 is built from 15 residues. Germline lookup yields CDR1 SEHNR and CDR2 FQNEAQ (reference sequence). V was trimmed by 3 bases and J by 6 bases, leaving 14 bases between them. This CDR3 is CASSLPVVRAGELFF. The DNA for the CDR3 is TGTGCCAGCAGCTTGCCTGTAGTACGGGCCGGGGAGCTGTTTTTT.

The J gene is TRBJ1-6, the V gene TRBV5-4; TRBD1 aligns across 9 bases. The CDR3 has 14 residues. The V and J ends lost 3 bases and 8 bases, in that order; junction bases with no gene match: 3. Germline CDR1 SGHNT, CDR2 YYREEE (reference sequence). The CDR3 sequence: CASSSRDRDSPLHF. CDR3 bases: TGTGCCAGCAGCTCCCGGGACAGGGATTCACCCCTCCACTTT.

This clone has a handful of counts. The V and J genes are TRBV6-5 and TRBJ1-6, with 7 bases that match TRBD1. The CDR3 runs 15 residues. Germline CDR1 reads MNHEY; CDR2 reads SVGAGI. The V and J ends lost 4 bases and 4 bases, in that order; junction bases with no gene match: 4. CDR3: CASSSGQRYNSPLHF. The CDR3 bases are TGTGCCAGCAGTTCGGGACAGCGTTATAATTCACCCCTCCACTTT.

The rearrangement links TRBV6-5 to TRBJ2-3; possibly TRBD2 for D (7 bases). The CDR3 totals 15 residues. Germline V gene data show CDR1 as MNHEY and CDR2 as SVGAGI. The ends were cut back, 6 bases at V and 2 bases at J, with 15 bases in the middle. The CDR3 protein is CASSLRGAPTDTQYF. The CDR3 DNA follows: TGTGCCAGCAGCCTACGGGGGGCCCCCACAGATACGCAGTATTTT.

The chain links TRBV10-2 to TRBJ1-3; D gene uncertain. This CDR3 has 14 residues. CDR1 and CDR2 (germline): WSHSY, SAAADI. Trimming left V 6 bases short and J 0 bases short, with 9 bases between. The CDR3 DNA reads TGCGCCAGCAGCTCTCAGAGCTCTGGAAACACCATATATTTT. This gives the protein CASSSQSSGNTIYF.

The J gene is TRBJ1-5, the V gene TRBV7-9; tentatively, D is TRBD1 (6 bases). Germline V CDR1 and CDR2: SEHNR, FQNEAQ (reference sequence). This CDR3 contains 13 residues. Trimming pared 7 bases from V and 6 bases from J, leaving 13 bases between. The CDR3 reads CASNRDAVQPQHF. The CDR3, as DNA: TGTGCCAGCAACAGGGACGCGGTTCAGCCCCAGCATTTT. The variable domain in full, with the rest retrieved from reference TRBV7-9 and TRBJ1-5, is DTGVSQNPRHKITKRGQNVTFRCDPISEHNRLYWYRQTLGQGPEFLTYFQNEAQLEKSRLLSDRFSAERPKGSFSTLEIQRTEQGDSAMYLCASNRDAVQPQHFGDGTRLSIL.

This chain joins TRBV29-1 and TRBJ1-1, with D perhaps matching TRBD1 (6 bases). The length of the CDR3 is 11 residues. The V end lost 8 bases, the J end lost 7 bases, and 14 bases lay between the germline ends. Per the germline V gene, CDR1 is SQVTM and CDR2 is ANQGSEA. The CDR3, as DNA: TGCAGCTGCCTCGACAGGAGTGAAGCTTTCTTT. It is translated as CSCLDRSEAFF.

This clone has just one count. This sequence joins TRBV27 and TRBJ2-3; D unclear. This CDR3 is built from 13 residues. Germline CDR1 and CDR2: MNHEY and SMNVEV (reference sequence). Between the trimmed V and J ends, which lost 2 bases and 5 bases, there was a span of 8 bases. Here the CDR3 reads CASSLKIGDTQYF. In DNA, the CDR3 is TGTGCCAGCAGTTTAAAAATTGGAGATACGCAGTATTTT.

The sample holds a few counts of this clone. The chain is built from TRBV6-5 and TRBJ1-5, with D perhaps TRBD1 (5 bases). The germline V and J ends were trimmed by 2 bases and 2 bases, with 10 bases remaining between them. The CDR3 runs 15 residues. Per the germline V gene, CDR1 is MNHEY and CDR2 is SVGAGI. For the CDR3, the DNA is TGTGCCAGCAGTTACCAAAGGGGTGGCAATCAGCCCCAGCATTTT. Translated: CASSYQRGGNQPQHF.

This clone was detected only a few times. This sequence joins TRBV18 and TRBJ2-7; 8 bases are a match to TRBD2. Germline trimming cut 3 bases from V and 0 bases from J; bases unmatched to any gene: 4. Germline V gene lookup returns CDR1 KGHSH and CDR2 LQKENI. CDR3 size: 15 residues. CDR3 residues: CASSPGLGTSYEQYF. Here the CDR3 DNA reads TGTGCCAGCTCACCGGGACTAGGTACCTCCTACGAGCAGTACTTC.